Below are 7 T cell receptor beta chains sequenced from a single sample in a study of blood T cell repertoires in COVID-19. The table came from immunoSEQ multiplex PCR; TCRdb's copy has only in-frame clones and leaves some out. Altogether 65,000 to 70,000 clones are present, 79% being singletons, with the ten largest covering 6.3%. Material: peripheral blood. These receptors came from an older woman with acute or convalescent COVID-19.

The V gene is TRBV27, the J gene TRBJ1-5, with 7 bases fitting TRBD1. There are 15 residues in the CDR3. Germline values: CDR1 MNHEY, CDR2 SMNVEV (reference sequence). V shed 3 bases, J shed 0 bases, and the junction held 2 bases outside the gene matches. CDR3 in amino acids: CASSFSGGSNQPQHF. DNA for the CDR3: TGTGCCAGCAGTTTTTCAGGGGGTAGCAATCAGCCCCAGCATTTT.

The chain employs TRBV5-4 and TRBJ2-1; 8 nucleotides align to TRBD2. Germline lookup yields CDR1 SGHNT and CDR2 YYREEE (reference sequence). The CDR3 runs to 15 residues. J was trimmed by 4 bases and V by 0 bases; bases with no gene match: 3. The CDR3 sequence: CASSLVGGGYNEQFF. Here the CDR3 DNA reads TGTGCCAGCAGCTTGGTCGGGGGGGGTTACAATGAGCAGTTCTTC.

The chain joins TRBV7-2 to TRBJ2-5; 8 nucleotides agree with TRBD2. The CDR3 consists of 16 residues. Germline values: CDR1 SGHTA, CDR2 FQGNSA. The V segment lost 5 bases and the J segment 5 bases; nucleotides outside the gene matches: 13. The CDR3 bases are TGTGCCAGCAGCCGCAAACATCGGGGGGGCGGGGAGACCCAGTACTTC. Its translation is CASSRKHRGGGETQYF.

The chain links TRBV3-1 (or the pseudogene TRBV3-2) to TRBJ1-3; D uncertain. The V gene lost 2 bases and the J gene lost 7 bases, with 9 bases spanning the gap. Germline CDR1 and CDR2: LGHDT and YNNKEL (reference sequence). This CDR3 has 13 residues. The CDR3 nucleotides are TGTGCCAGCAGCCAATCACAGCCGAACACCATATATTTT. This gives the protein CASSQSQPNTIYF.

The rearrangement uses TRBV3-1 (or the pseudogene TRBV3-2) and TRBJ2-3, with TRBD2 identical over 8 bases. With V trimmed by 3 bases and J by 2 bases, 4 bases remained unmatched. The V gene's germline CDR1 is LGHDT and CDR2 YNNKEL (reference sequence). The CDR3 covers 15 residues. DNA of the CDR3: TGTGCCAGCAGCCATAGCGGGGACTTCACAGATACGCAGTATTTT. This translates into CASSHSGDFTDTQYF.

The chain has TRBV7-6 and TRBJ1-3; the D gene is possibly TRBD1 (5 bases). Trimming cost V 4 bases and J 1 base, with 11 bases left between them. CDR3 length: 15 residues. The V gene's germline CDR1 is SGHVS and CDR2 FNYEAQ. The CDR3 coding sequence is TGTGCCAGCAGCTCCGACAGAACTTCTGGAAACACCATATATTTT. The encoded protein is CASSSDRTSGNTIYF.

The chain combines TRBV10-2 with TRBJ1-4; D is uncertain. The V and J ends lost 5 bases and 0 bases respectively, with 7 bases between them. This CDR3 region has 14 residues. Germline CDR1 WSHSY, CDR2 SAAADI. Here the CDR3 reads CASSPRTTNEKLFF. CDR3 nucleotide sequence: TGCGCCAGCAGTCCGAGGACAACTAATGAAAAACTGTTTTTT.